A selection of T cell receptor beta chains follows, all from one sample in a study of cytomegalovirus exposure and HLA in healthy donors. Clones were sequenced by immunoSEQ multiplex PCR, and TCRdb holds only the in-frame ones, with some missing. The table shows under 150,000 clones, with over 75% occurring only once. Source material: PBMCs. These receptor sequences come from a woman aged 40 to 55 in good health and CMV-seropositive. Both conserved end residues are part of each CDR3. Fields, in order: J gene, clone size, D gene, CDR3 length, V gene, CDR3 DNA, CDR3 protein. The D gene is left open where the match is weak. Some rows have no size entry. The others give once, few or many, or a class for an expanded clone.

J gene: TRBJ2-2; clone size: once; D gene: TRBD1; CDR3 length: 14; V gene: TRBV27; CDR3 DNA: TGTGCCAGCACCAGGGGGCTCAACCCCGGGGAGCTGTTTTTT; CDR3 protein: CASTRGLNPGELFF
J gene: TRBJ1-1; clone size: .; D gene: .; CDR3 length: 15; V gene: TRBV28; CDR3 DNA: TGTGCCAGCAGTTTATCACAGGCGTTGAACACTGAAGCTTTCTTT; CDR3 protein: CASSLSQALNTEAFF
J gene: TRBJ2-3; clone size: .; D gene: .; CDR3 length: 18; V gene: TRBV25-1; CDR3 DNA: TGTGCCAGCAGTGAAACTCAGCGCAGCAGTTTCCGCGAAGATACGCAGTATTTT; CDR3 protein: CASSETQRSSFREDTQYF
J gene: TRBJ2-6; clone size: .; D gene: .; CDR3 length: 17; V gene: TRBV28; CDR3 DNA: TGTGCCAGCAGTTATCTCCCAGGGCGGTCTGGGGCCAACGTCCTGACTTTC; CDR3 protein: CASSYLPGRSGANVLTF
J gene: TRBJ2-3; clone size: few; D gene: TRBD2; CDR3 length: 16; V gene: TRBV7-2; CDR3 DNA: TGTGCCAGCAGCTCACCGGGACTAGGCCTAACAGATACGCAGTATTTT; CDR3 protein: CASSSPGLGLTDTQYF
J gene: TRBJ1-1; clone size: .; D gene: TRBD1; CDR3 length: 15; V gene: TRBV6-5; CDR3 DNA: TGTGCCAGCAGTCACCGGGGACAGGGGGCCAAGGGAGCTTTCTTT; CDR3 protein: CASSHRGQGAKGAFF
J gene: TRBJ1-2; clone size: .; D gene: .; CDR3 length: 15; V gene: TRBV27; CDR3 DNA: TGTGCCAGCAGTTTATCGCCAGACTCCTATGGTGGCTACACCTTC; CDR3 protein: CASSLSPDSYGGYTF
J gene: TRBJ2-3; clone size: .; D gene: TRBD2; CDR3 length: 15; V gene: TRBV7-9; CDR3 DNA: TGTGCCAGCAGCCCAGGACTAGCGGACACAGATACGCAGTATTTT; CDR3 protein: CASSPGLADTDTQYF
J gene: TRBJ1-2; clone size: .; D gene: TRBD1; CDR3 length: 13; V gene: TRBV27; CDR3 DNA: TGTGCCAGCAGTTACAGGGGGCTGGGTGGCTACACCTTC; CDR3 protein: CASSYRGLGGYTF
J gene: TRBJ2-5; clone size: .; D gene: .; CDR3 length: 13; V gene: TRBV5-4; CDR3 DNA: TGTGCCAGCAGGCCCGGGATTCAAGAGACCCAGTACTTC; CDR3 protein: CASRPGIQETQYF
J gene: TRBJ2-2; clone size: few; D gene: .; CDR3 length: 13; V gene: TRBV19; CDR3 DNA: TGTGCCAGTATTAGCAGGGGCACCGGGGAGCTGTTTTTT; CDR3 protein: CASISRGTGELFF
J gene: TRBJ1-1; clone size: .; D gene: TRBD1; CDR3 length: 13; V gene: TRBV7-3; CDR3 DNA: TGTGCCAGCAGCTTAACCGCGACAGGGGCAGCTTTCTTT; CDR3 protein: CASSLTATGAAFF
J gene: TRBJ2-7; clone size: .; D gene: .; CDR3 length: 14; V gene: TRBV27; CDR3 DNA: TGTGCCAGCAGTTTTGGGCAGGGTGACTACGAGCAGTACTTC; CDR3 protein: CASSFGQGDYEQYF
J gene: TRBJ2-3; clone size: .; D gene: .; CDR3 length: 10; V gene: TRBV20-1; CDR3 DNA: TGCAGTGCTAGTAGCGGTACGCAGTATTTT; CDR3 protein: CSASSGTQYF
J gene: TRBJ2-5; clone size: .; D gene: TRBD1; CDR3 length: 15; V gene: TRBV28; CDR3 DNA: TGTGCCAGCAGGGCAGGGGGCCAGTTAGGGGAGACCCAGTACTTC; CDR3 protein: CASRAGGQLGETQYF
J gene: TRBJ1-5; clone size: once; D gene: .; CDR3 length: 18; V gene: TRBV7-9; CDR3 DNA: TGTTCCAGCAGCTTTGCGCAGGGTCCTGGATTTAGCAATCAGCCCCAGCATTTT; CDR3 protein: CSSSFAQGPGFSNQPQHF
J gene: TRBJ2-1; clone size: few; D gene: TRBD2; CDR3 length: 13; V gene: TRBV7-3; CDR3 DNA: TGTGCCAGCAGCCGTGGGGCGGGGGATGAGCAGTTCTTC; CDR3 protein: CASSRGAGDEQFF
J gene: TRBJ2-3; clone size: .; D gene: .; CDR3 length: 13; V gene: TRBV19; CDR3 DNA: TGTGCCAGTAGTATCTATACTAAGGATACGCAGTATTTT; CDR3 protein: CASSIYTKDTQYF
J gene: TRBJ1-2; clone size: .; D gene: TRBD1; CDR3 length: 13; V gene: TRBV27; CDR3 DNA: TGTGCCAGCAGTTACACACAGGGGGGGGGCTACACCTTC; CDR3 protein: CASSYTQGGGYTF
J gene: TRBJ1-2; clone size: .; D gene: .; CDR3 length: 15; V gene: TRBV6-1; CDR3 DNA: TGTGCCAGCAGTGAATGGGGGGGATCTGCGCGAGGCTACACCTTC; CDR3 protein: CASSEWGGSARGYTF
J gene: TRBJ2-1; clone size: .; D gene: .; CDR3 length: 15; V gene: TRBV6-5; CDR3 DNA: TGTGCCAGCACGAATCCAGGCAGGGGTCTAGGTGAGCAGTTCTTC; CDR3 protein: CASTNPGRGLGEQFF
J gene: TRBJ2-3; clone size: .; D gene: .; CDR3 length: 13; V gene: TRBV19; CDR3 DNA: TGTGCCAGTAGTATGGGGAGATTGGATACGCAGTATTTT; CDR3 protein: CASSMGRLDTQYF
J gene: TRBJ2-7; clone size: .; D gene: TRBD1; CDR3 length: 19; V gene: TRBV5-1; CDR3 DNA: TGCGCCAGCAGCCGGGTGGGGACAGGGGGCTTGTCTAATAGCTACGAGCAGTACTTC; CDR3 protein: CASSRVGTGGLSNSYEQYF
J gene: TRBJ2-7; clone size: once; D gene: TRBD2; CDR3 length: 17; V gene: TRBV7-2; CDR3 DNA: TGTGCCAGCAGCTTAGTTGGGGGGACTAGCGGATCCTACGAGCAGTACTTC; CDR3 protein: CASSLVGGTSGSYEQYF
J gene: TRBJ2-3; clone size: .; D gene: TRBD2; CDR3 length: 14; V gene: TRBV30; CDR3 DNA: TGTGCCTGGAGTGTAATCAGCGGGGGCTATACGCAGTATTTT; CDR3 protein: CAWSVISGGYTQYF
J gene: TRBJ2-7; clone size: .; D gene: TRBD2; CDR3 length: 14; V gene: TRBV5-6; CDR3 DNA: TGTGCCAGCGCCTTAGCGGGACAATCCTACGAGCAGTACTTC; CDR3 protein: CASALAGQSYEQYF
J gene: TRBJ1-1; clone size: .; D gene: .; CDR3 length: 14; V gene: TRBV2; CDR3 DNA: TGTGCCAGCAGTGAACAGGGGTCGTCGGTCCGAGCTTTCTTT; CDR3 protein: CASSEQGSSVRAFF
J gene: TRBJ1-2; clone size: .; D gene: .; CDR3 length: 13; V gene: TRBV14; CDR3 DNA: TGTGCCAGCAGCCCCACAGGGATATATGGCTACACCTTC; CDR3 protein: CASSPTGIYGYTF
J gene: TRBJ1-5; clone size: .; D gene: TRBD1; CDR3 length: 15; V gene: TRBV2; CDR3 DNA: TGTGCCAGCCTCGTTTCGACAGGGGGCGGACAGCCCCAGCATTTT; CDR3 protein: CASLVSTGGGQPQHF
J gene: TRBJ2-7; clone size: .; D gene: .; CDR3 length: 13; V gene: TRBV18; CDR3 DNA: TGTGCCAGCTCACCGGTACGGGGGAGTGAGCAGTACTTC; CDR3 protein: CASSPVRGSEQYF
J gene: TRBJ1-2; clone size: once; D gene: TRBD1; CDR3 length: 14; V gene: TRBV28; CDR3 DNA: TGTGCCAGCAGTAGACAGGGGGTGCTCTATGGCTACACCTTC; CDR3 protein: CASSRQGVLYGYTF
J gene: TRBJ1-5; clone size: .; D gene: .; CDR3 length: 14; V gene: TRBV27; CDR3 DNA: TGTGCCAGCAGTTTCTCACAAGGCAATCAGCCCCAGCATTTT; CDR3 protein: CASSFSQGNQPQHF
J gene: TRBJ2-1; clone size: .; D gene: TRBD2; CDR3 length: 16; V gene: TRBV27; CDR3 DNA: TGTGCCAGCAGTGAAACTAGCGGTAATTCCTACAATGAGCAGTTCTTC; CDR3 protein: CASSETSGNSYNEQFF
J gene: TRBJ1-2; clone size: .; D gene: TRBD1; CDR3 length: 15; V gene: TRBV10-3; CDR3 DNA: TGTGCCATCAGTGAGGCAGGGACAGGGGTCTATGGCTACACCTTC; CDR3 protein: CAISEAGTGVYGYTF
J gene: TRBJ2-1; clone size: once; D gene: TRBD1; CDR3 length: 16; V gene: TRBV4-1; CDR3 DNA: TGCGCCAGCAGCCAGAGATCCGGGACAGGGGGCACTGAGCAGTTCTTC; CDR3 protein: CASSQRSGTGGTEQFF
J gene: TRBJ1-6; clone size: .; D gene: TRBD1; CDR3 length: 15; V gene: TRBV2; CDR3 DNA: TGTGCCAGCAGCGAACAGGGGGTGCGAAATTCACCCCTCCACTTT; CDR3 protein: CASSEQGVRNSPLHF
J gene: TRBJ1-2; clone size: .; D gene: .; CDR3 length: 12; V gene: TRBV6-1; CDR3 DNA: TGTGCCAGCAGTGAAATTGTCCGGGGCTACACCTTC; CDR3 protein: CASSEIVRGYTF
J gene: TRBJ2-5; clone size: .; D gene: .; CDR3 length: 14; V gene: TRBV5-4; CDR3 DNA: TGTGCCAGCAGTCCGGGATACCTTCAGGAGACCCAGTACTTC; CDR3 protein: CASSPGYLQETQYF
J gene: TRBJ2-7; clone size: .; D gene: .; CDR3 length: 12; V gene: TRBV13; CDR3 DNA: TGTGCCAGCAGCTTAGCCAACTACGAGCAGTACTTC; CDR3 protein: CASSLANYEQYF
J gene: TRBJ1-2; clone size: .; D gene: TRBD1; CDR3 length: 13; V gene: TRBV7-9; CDR3 DNA: TGTGCCAGTTCGCAGACAGGGTTCTATGGCTACACCTTC; CDR3 protein: CASSQTGFYGYTF
J gene: TRBJ2-2; clone size: few; D gene: .; CDR3 length: 15; V gene: TRBV11-3; CDR3 DNA: TGTGCCAGCAGCTTAGGTTCCCTAAACACCGGGGAGCTGTTTTTT; CDR3 protein: CASSLGSLNTGELFF
J gene: TRBJ1-2; clone size: .; D gene: TRBD1; CDR3 length: 16; V gene: TRBV27; CDR3 DNA: TGTGCCAGCAGTGAAAGGACAGGGCACGGTAACTATGGCTACACCTTC; CDR3 protein: CASSERTGHGNYGYTF
J gene: TRBJ2-7; clone size: .; D gene: TRBD2; CDR3 length: 14; V gene: TRBV7-2; CDR3 DNA: TGTGCCAGCAGCACTAGCGGGACCCCCTGGGAGCAGTACTTC; CDR3 protein: CASSTSGTPWEQYF
J gene: TRBJ1-2; clone size: .; D gene: TRBD1; CDR3 length: 17; V gene: TRBV9; CDR3 DNA: TGTGCCAGCAGCGCTTATGCCACAGGGGGCGGTACGCATGGCTACACCTTC; CDR3 protein: CASSAYATGGGTHGYTF
J gene: TRBJ2-3; clone size: .; D gene: .; CDR3 length: 16; V gene: TRBV5-1; CDR3 DNA: TGCGCCAGCAGCTTGGCCTTGGGGGCCGCCACAGATACGCAGTATTTT; CDR3 protein: CASSLALGAATDTQYF
J gene: TRBJ2-5; clone size: .; D gene: TRBD2; CDR3 length: 14; V gene: TRBV5-4; CDR3 DNA: TGTGCCAGCAGCTTGTCTAGCGGCCAAGAGACCCAGTACTTC; CDR3 protein: CASSLSSGQETQYF
J gene: TRBJ2-1; clone size: few; D gene: .; CDR3 length: 16; V gene: TRBV15; CDR3 DNA: TGTGCCACCAGCGACGTGTCGGGAGAGGCTTACAATGAGCAGTTCTTC; CDR3 protein: CATSDVSGEAYNEQFF
J gene: TRBJ2-4; clone size: .; D gene: TRBD2; CDR3 length: 14; V gene: TRBV5-1; CDR3 DNA: TGCGCCAGCAGCTTGACTAGCGCCCAAAACATTCAGTACTTC; CDR3 protein: CASSLTSAQNIQYF
J gene: TRBJ2-1; clone size: .; D gene: .; CDR3 length: 13; V gene: TRBV7-2; CDR3 DNA: TGTGCCAGCAGCTTCCGCGGCTACAATGAGCAGTTCTTC; CDR3 protein: CASSFRGYNEQFF
J gene: TRBJ1-1; clone size: .; D gene: .; CDR3 length: 16; V gene: TRBV9; CDR3 DNA: TGTGCCAGCAGCGTTGGGCTGGGCGGGGAGATGGCTGAAGCTTTCTTT; CDR3 protein: CASSVGLGGEMAEAFF
J gene: TRBJ1-2; clone size: .; D gene: .; CDR3 length: 16; V gene: TRBV29-1; CDR3 DNA: TGCAGCGTGTCAGGGGCAGGGGTGAGGGCTAACTATGGCTACACCTTC; CDR3 protein: CSVSGAGVRANYGYTF